Listed below are T cell receptor beta chains from one sample, sequenced in a study of molecular identifiers for immune sequencing clone quantification. TCRdb called the PCR reads again in MiXCR, with one record for every CDR3 protein. The sample lists around 320,000 distinct CDR3 sequences, under 25% occurring once. Sequenced: naive CD8+ T cells from blood, with Jurkat cell RNA spiked in. Receptor source: a human donor in good health. Some libraries in this study had Jurkat cell RNA spiked in. The conserved cysteine and the conserved F or W are not part of the CDR3 here.

TRBV6-2/TRBV6-3	12	TRBJ1-4	ASRAGTTNEKLF
TRBV12-3/TRBV12-4	12	TRBJ2-1	AGSRHDGYNEQF
TRBV5-1	14	TRBJ2-2	ASSLGWTGNSGELC
TRBV28	11	TRBJ1-5	ASSFRGVQPQH
TRBV19	14	TRBJ2-2	ASKLATRANTGELF
TRBV9	11	TRBJ2-2	ASSPEYTGELF
TRBV6-5	12	TRBJ1-4	ASSPTGLREKLF
TRBV11-2	15	TRBJ2-3	ASSLGTSGGRTDTQY
TRBV28	17	TRBJ1-1	ASSSPYQDRVSIGSEAF
TRBV30	15	TRBJ2-3	AWNQISGGLAEDTQY
TRBV4-3	13	TRBJ2-7	ASSQGTSASYEQY
TRBV7-9	12	TRBJ2-7	ASSLSGPTYEQY
TRBV7-9	12	TRBJ2-7	ASSSSPRSYEQY
TRBV7-9	12	TRBJ2-6	ASSWDPGANVLT
TRBV6-2/TRBV6-3	10	TRBJ2-3	ASSQGRGTQY
TRBV5-4	13	TRBJ1-2	ASSFGHKLNYGYT
TRBV27	11	TRBJ2-7	ASSWGRDYEQY
TRBV19	12	TRBJ2-3	ASSMTGVPDTQY
TRBV27	13	TRBJ1-1	ASSLISPVNTEAF
TRBV19	10	TRBJ2-1	ATRTGLIEQF
TRBV18	12	TRBJ2-1	ASSPLGAYNEQF
TRBV4-1	13	TRBJ2-5	ASSQDLTPQETQY
TRBV27	11	TRBJ2-7	ASSLPNSYEQY
TRBV6-2/TRBV6-3	11	TRBJ2-5	ASTGAYQETQY
TRBV7-9	9	TRBJ2-3	ASRLLGAQY
TRBV7-7	13	TRBJ1-6	ASSLTGDYNSPLH
TRBV20-1	11	TRBJ1-2	SARAPDDYGYT
TRBV6-1	13	TRBJ2-7	ASSEEGGLAWEQY
TRBV9	12	TRBJ2-7	ASSPGPSDYEQY
TRBV7-9	13	TRBJ2-3	ASSPGHFSTDTQY
TRBV6-5	12	TRBJ2-1	ASSPRRSYNEQF
TRBV27	12	TRBJ2-7	ASSPKAAAYEQY
TRBV30	14	TRBJ2-3	AWSSGTGGRTDTQY
TRBV6-6	18	.	ASSYSTSVRTPQETDTQH
TRBV7-6	12	TRBJ1-1	ASSLDRSNTEAF
TRBV7-6	13	TRBJ1-1	ASSPRDRGFTEAF
TRBV12-3/TRBV12-4	13	TRBJ2-2	ASSPPTSNTGELF
TRBV27	10	TRBJ1-6	ATKKIHSPLH
TRBV7-9	14	TRBJ2-3	ASSPKQGFNTDTQY
TRBV6-6	14	TRBJ2-2	ASGSDGLADTGELF
TRBV20-1	11	TRBJ2-5	SARGWDRETQY
TRBV19	11	TRBJ1-1	ASSMGGPTEAF
TRBV30	14	TRBJ2-5	AWSVLGGGIQETQY
TRBV29-1	11	TRBJ2-5	SVAGTDQETQY
TRBV4-2	10	TRBJ2-1	ASSQEGHLLF
TRBV7-9	15	TRBJ2-3	ASSLAGDNRDTDTQY
TRBV11-3	13	TRBJ2-1	ASSPQSVTYNEQF
TRBV27	12	TRBJ1-1	ASSLSGEATEAF
TRBV7-9	13	TRBJ2-1	ASSDLGTRANEQF
TRBV19	10	TRBJ2-7	ASNEGTHEQY
TRBV6-5	13	TRBJ1-1	ASSYSMGGNTEAF
TRBV28	15	TRBJ1-6	ASSFIGTSLLNSPLH
TRBV7-9	12	TRBJ2-2	ASSSPLYTGELF
TRBV5-4	11	TRBJ1-1	ASSSQGDTEAF
TRBV13	15	TRBJ1-1	ASSSGVTGDMNTGAF